A selection of T cell receptor beta chains follows, all from one sample in a study of post-analysis software for immune sequencing data. TCRdb fed the PCR reads into MiXCR, producing one record per CDR3 protein. The sample lists under 900,000 distinct CDR3 sequences; about 50% were seen once. Sequenced material: blood. Every receptor here comes from a girl aged 10 to 17 with multiple sclerosis. CDR3s include the opening cysteine and the closing phenylalanine or tryptophan. A D gene is named only where the DNA matches it firmly. Not all rows give a size; the values are once, few, many and, for expanded clones, a class.

j_gene: TRBJ2-1; abundance: few; d_gene: TRBD1; v_gene: TRBV12-3/TRBV12-4; CDR3aa: CASSVGGPNPYHNEQFF; CDR3nt: TGTGCCAGCAGTGTAGGGGGCCCCAACCCTTATCACAATGAGCAGTTCTTC
j_gene: TRBJ1-5; abundance: NA; d_gene: NA; v_gene: TRBV12-3/TRBV12-4; CDR3aa: CASSLGGSRGNQPQHF; CDR3nt: TGTGCCAGCAGTTTAGGGGGCTCCCGCGGCAATCAGCCCCAGCATTTT
j_gene: TRBJ2-7; abundance: NA; d_gene: TRBD2; v_gene: TRBV12-5; CDR3aa: CASGLVTSGSLTYEQYF; CDR3nt: TGTGCTAGTGGTTTGGTGACTAGCGGGAGCCTAACCTACGAGCAGTACTTC
j_gene: TRBJ2-2; abundance: NA; d_gene: NA; v_gene: TRBV6-4; CDR3aa: CASSDSAGDTGELFF; CDR3nt: TGTGCCAGCAGTGACTCGGCAGGGGACACCGGGGAGCTGTTTTTT
j_gene: TRBJ2-3; abundance: NA; d_gene: TRBD2; v_gene: TRBV12-3/TRBV12-4; CDR3aa: CASSLGSGSGADTQYF; CDR3nt: TGTGCCAGCAGTTTAGGGAGCGGGAGTGGCGCAGATACGCAGTATTTT
j_gene: TRBJ1-1; abundance: NA; d_gene: NA; v_gene: TRBV29-1; CDR3aa: CSVVVRGANTEAFF; CDR3nt: TGCAGCGTTGTAGTACGAGGGGCTAACACTGAAGCTTTCTTT
j_gene: TRBJ2-2; abundance: NA; d_gene: NA; v_gene: TRBV20-1; CDR3aa: CSAGDRSTGELFF; CDR3nt: TGCAGTGCTGGTGACCGAAGCACCGGGGAGCTGTTTTTT
j_gene: TRBJ2-7; abundance: NA; d_gene: NA; v_gene: TRBV6-5; CDR3aa: CASSYSTVTNYEQYF; CDR3nt: TGTGCCAGCAGTTACTCCACCGTGACGAACTACGAGCAGTACTTC
j_gene: TRBJ2-5; abundance: NA; d_gene: TRBD2; v_gene: TRBV7-2; CDR3aa: CASSLDLAGQQETKYF; CDR3nt: TGTGCCAGCAGCTTAGATCTAGCGGGACAACAAGAGACCAAGTACTTC
j_gene: TRBJ1-2; abundance: NA; d_gene: NA; v_gene: TRBV3-1; CDR3aa: CASSQVWRQAANHYGYTF; CDR3nt: TGTGCCAGCAGCCAAGTTTGGAGACAGGCGGCAAATCACTATGGCTACACCTTC
j_gene: TRBJ2-7; abundance: NA; d_gene: TRBD1; v_gene: TRBV7-9; CDR3aa: CASSSSRGTGGAYEQYF; CDR3nt: TGTGCCAGCAGCTCAAGTAGGGGGACAGGGGGCGCCTACGAGCAGTACTTC
j_gene: TRBJ2-7; abundance: NA; d_gene: NA; v_gene: TRBV12-3/TRBV12-4; CDR3aa: CASSLYGKGYEQYF; CDR3nt: TGTGCCAGCAGTTTGTACGGTAAGGGCTACGAGCAGTACTTC
j_gene: TRBJ1-2; abundance: once; d_gene: TRBD1; v_gene: TRBV30; CDR3aa: CAWSGTGNYGYTF; CDR3nt: TGTGCCTGGAGTGGGACAGGGAACTATGGCTACACCTTC
j_gene: TRBJ1-4; abundance: NA; d_gene: NA; v_gene: TRBV29-1; CDR3aa: CSGLSNEKLFF; CDR3nt: TGCAGCGGCTTGTCTAATGAAAAACTGTTTTTT
j_gene: TRBJ1-1; abundance: NA; d_gene: TRBD1; v_gene: TRBV5-1; CDR3aa: CASSLTGGAVGTEAFF; CDR3nt: TGCGCCAGCAGCTTGACAGGGGGCGCCGTGGGAACTGAAGCTTTCTTT
j_gene: TRBJ2-7; abundance: NA; d_gene: NA; v_gene: TRBV7-2; CDR3aa: CASSFTSTSHEQYF; CDR3nt: TGTGCCAGCAGCTTCACAAGTACTAGCCACGAGCAGTACTTC
j_gene: TRBJ2-5; abundance: NA; d_gene: NA; v_gene: TRBV4-2; CDR3aa: CASSQRRSGAEETQYF; CDR3nt: TGTGCCAGCAGCCAACGCCGTAGCGGAGCCGAAGAGACCCAGTACTTC
j_gene: TRBJ1-1; abundance: few; d_gene: NA; v_gene: TRBV6-5; CDR3aa: CASSYQLTDLLMNTEAFF; CDR3nt: TGTGCCAGCAGTTACCAGTTGACGGACCTTCTAATGAACACTGAAGCTTTCTTT
j_gene: TRBJ1-1; abundance: NA; d_gene: NA; v_gene: TRBV12-3/TRBV12-4; CDR3aa: CASSQNLGLGHAFF; CDR3nt: TGTGCCAGCAGTCAAAATCTGGGACTGGGACATGCTTTCTTT
j_gene: TRBJ2-4; abundance: NA; d_gene: NA; v_gene: TRBV12-3/TRBV12-4; CDR3aa: CASRRDRGNIQYF; CDR3nt: TGTGCCAGCAGACGAGATCGGGGAAACATTCAGTACTTC
j_gene: TRBJ2-7; abundance: few; d_gene: NA; v_gene: TRBV5-4; CDR3aa: CASSLGQKSYEQYF; CDR3nt: TGTGCCAGCAGCTTGGGACAGAAGTCCTACGAGCAGTACTTC
j_gene: TRBJ2-7; abundance: NA; d_gene: TRBD1; v_gene: TRBV7-9; CDR3aa: CASSLSGGAGEQYF; CDR3nt: TGTGCCAGCAGCTTATCAGGGGGCGCGGGAGAGCAGTACTTC
j_gene: TRBJ1-6; abundance: few; d_gene: TRBD1; v_gene: TRBV20-1; CDR3aa: CSAGDRENSPLHF; CDR3nt: TGCAGTGCTGGGGACAGGGAGAATTCACCCCTCCACTTT
j_gene: TRBJ2-7; abundance: NA; d_gene: NA; v_gene: TRBV7-9; CDR3aa: CASSLNRDHYEQYF; CDR3nt: TGTGCCAGCAGCTTAAACAGGGATCACTACGAGCAGTACTTC